This TCR beta chain was found in a study of cytomegalovirus exposure and HLA in healthy donors. The primer mix had 60 Vbeta and 13 Jbeta primers. Data came from immunoSEQ multiplex PCR; TCRdb stores just in-frame clones and leaves some out. The sample includes 130,000 to 150,000 clones, around 80% of them seen just once. The germline CDR1 and CDR2 sequences are MNHNY and SVGAGI (reference sequence). There are 15 residues in the CDR3. The ends were cut back, 0 bases at V and 2 bases at J, with 11 bases in the middle. General study points: Apart from CMV serostatus, no immune exposure information was available.

Details on this clone: What it recognizes is unknown.

V gene TRBV6-6 combines with J gene TRBJ2-7; D is undetermined. The sequence was obtained from a male donor in good health and CMV-seropositive. Sequencing input: PBMCs. The CDR3: CASSYSSVETYEQYF. CDR3 in DNA: TGTGCCAGCAGTTACTCGTCCGTAGAGACCTACGAGCAGTACTTC.